This TCR beta chain was recorded in a study of T cell changes during pregnancy in multiple sclerosis. The CDR3 totals 14 residues. Looked up from germline, CDR1 is MNHEY and CDR2 is SMNVEV (reference sequence). The V and J ends lost 4 bases and 2 bases respectively, with 11 bases between them. TCRdb's table, derived via immunoSEQ multiplex PCR, lists solely in-frame clones and lacks some. The data hold around 56,000 clones, with less than 95% observed a single time. The gene calls are TRBV27 and TRBJ2-5, with D possibly matching TRBD1 (5 bases). The origin of this receptor is a female donor with multiple sclerosis, enrolled in a pregnancy study. Sequencing used CD8+ T cells from peripheral blood mononuclear cells, obtained after pregnancy. The CDR3 region is CASSWAGKQETQYF. The CDR3 bases are TGTGCCAGCAGTTGGGCAGGGAAGCAAGAGACCCAGTACTTC.